The 11 T cell receptor beta chains below were found in one sample sequenced in a study of cytomegalovirus exposure and HLA in healthy donors. PCR primers comprised 60 Vbeta and 13 Jbeta primers. Using immunoSEQ multiplex PCR, the repertoire was profiled, and TCRdb retains in-frame clones only, with some absent. There are approximately 200,000 clones in the sample; around 83% occur only once, and approximately 1.5% lies in the top ten. Sequencing was performed on PBMCs. The source is a girl aged 10-17 years in good health and CMV-seronegative.

The chain uses TRBV5-1 and TRBJ2-7, with 9 nucleotides matching TRBD2. CDR1 and CDR2 (germline): SGHRS, YFSETQ. This CDR3 spans 12 amino acids. The ends lost 4 bases at V and 7 bases at J; junction bases unmatched: 3. CDR3 region: CASSPAGGEQYF. The CDR3 DNA sequence: TGCGCCAGCAGCCCGGCGGGGGGGGAGCAGTACTTC.

The rearrangement links TRBV5-1 to TRBJ2-3, with 15 bases aligning to TRBD2. The CDR3 runs to 17 residues. Trimming removed 4 bases from V and 3 bases from J; junction bases left unmatched: 6. Germline assignment: CDR1 SGHRS and CDR2 YFSETQ. In nucleotides, the CDR3 is TGCGCCAGCAGCCCGGGGACTAGCGGGGGGAGGACAGATACGCAGTATTTT. Encoded protein: CASSPGTSGGRTDTQYF.

DNA of the CDR3: TGTGCCAGCAGCTGGACCCGCGAGGAGGGGGAGACCCAGTACTTC. The encoded protein is CASSWTREEGETQYF. J is TRBJ2-5 and V is TRBV7-9, with D tentatively TRBD2 (6 bases). Trimming left V 4 bases short and J 5 bases short, with 17 bases between. CDR1 is SEHNR and CDR2 is FQNEAQ in the germline V gene (reference sequence). The length of the CDR3 is 15 residues.

This chain joins TRBV27 and TRBJ2-1, with a possible D match to TRBD1 (6 bases). Trimming left V 3 bases short and J 5 bases short, with 14 bases between. Germline values: CDR1 MNHEY, CDR2 SMNVEV (reference sequence). The CDR3 contains 15 residues. In nucleotides, the CDR3 is TGTGCCAGCAGTTTGCAGACAGGACCAAACAATGAGCAGTTCTTC. Amino acid sequence: CASSLQTGPNNEQFF.

The V call is TRBV7-9, the J call TRBJ2-3; D gene ambiguous. The V gene lost 7 bases and the J gene lost 9 bases, with 14 bases spanning the gap. The CDR3 runs 12 residues. Germline CDR1 and CDR2: SEHNR and FQNEAQ (reference sequence). The CDR3 spells CASTPPMETQYF. The CDR3 coding sequence is TGTGCCAGCACCCCCCCCATGGAGACGCAGTATTTT.

The chain combines TRBV5-6 with TRBJ1-6; no clear D gene. Germline CDR1 reads SGHDT; CDR2 reads YYEEEE. The V and J ends lost 4 bases and 5 bases respectively, with 13 bases between them. The CDR3 contains 15 residues. The CDR3 loop reads CASSAYEGDNSPLHF. The DNA of the CDR3 is TGTGCCAGCAGCGCCTATGAGGGCGATAATTCACCCCTCCACTTT.

V and J are TRBV9 and TRBJ2-1, with TRBD2 identical over 8 bases. The CDR3 spans 14 residues. From germline, CDR1 is SGDLS and CDR2 YYNGEE. The V segment lost 8 bases and the J segment 4 bases; nucleotides outside the gene matches: 8. The chain's CDR3 is CARRGLVCYNEQFF. CDR3 in DNA: TGTGCCAGGAGGGGACTAGTCTGTTACAATGAGCAGTTCTTC.

The rearrangement links TRBV11-1 to TRBJ1-1, with D hard to call. Germline V gene data show CDR1 as SGHAT and CDR2 as FQDESV (reference sequence). With 2 bases removed from V and 1 base from J, the gap between germline ends came to 5 bases. The CDR3 runs 13 residues. The CDR3 is CASSLRGNTEAFF. The CDR3 nucleotides read TGTGCCAGCAGCTTAAGAGGGAACACTGAAGCTTTCTTT.

The gene calls are TRBV6-1 and TRBJ1-5; D is undetermined. This CDR3 has 15 amino acids. Germline CDR1 is MNHNS and CDR2 is SASEGT. With 1 base removed from V and 10 bases from J, the gap between germline ends came to 17 bases. The CDR3 coding sequence is TGTGCCAGCAGTGAAGGAGACTGGTCATCTTTACCCCAGCATTTT. Its protein is CASSEGDWSSLPQHF.

This chain connects TRBV28 to TRBJ2-3; tentative D call: TRBD2 (6 bases). This CDR3 is built from 16 residues. CDR1 and CDR2 from the germline V gene are MDHEN and SYDVKM. Trimming pared 7 bases from V and 9 bases from J, leaving 26 bases between. CDR3: CASTSLPGGTGPTQYF. CDR3 DNA: TGTGCCAGCACTTCATTGCCTGGCGGGACGGGCCCAACGCAGTATTTT.

The chain uses TRBV7-9 and TRBJ1-5, with D perhaps matching TRBD1 (5 bases). The CDR3 runs to 14 residues. Germline V gives CDR1 SEHNR, CDR2 FQNEAQ (reference sequence). Deletions cut 1 base from V and 1 base from J, with 5 bases between. CDR3 DNA: TGTGCCAGCAGCTTAGAGGGGAGCAATCAGCCCCAGCATTTT. Translated: CASSLEGSNQPQHF.